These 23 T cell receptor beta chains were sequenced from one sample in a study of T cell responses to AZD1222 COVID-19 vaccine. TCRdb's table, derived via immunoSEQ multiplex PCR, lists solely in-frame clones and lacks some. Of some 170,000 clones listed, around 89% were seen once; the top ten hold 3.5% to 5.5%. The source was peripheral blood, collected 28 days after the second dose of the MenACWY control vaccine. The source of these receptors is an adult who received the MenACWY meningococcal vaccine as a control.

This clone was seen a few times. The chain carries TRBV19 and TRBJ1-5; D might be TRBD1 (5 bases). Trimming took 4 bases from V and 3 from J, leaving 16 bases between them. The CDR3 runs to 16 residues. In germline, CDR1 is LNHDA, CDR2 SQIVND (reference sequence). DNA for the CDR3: TGTGCCAGTAGTACCTCCACCGGGACCCACAATCAGCCCCAGCATTTT. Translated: CASSTSTGTHNQPQHF.

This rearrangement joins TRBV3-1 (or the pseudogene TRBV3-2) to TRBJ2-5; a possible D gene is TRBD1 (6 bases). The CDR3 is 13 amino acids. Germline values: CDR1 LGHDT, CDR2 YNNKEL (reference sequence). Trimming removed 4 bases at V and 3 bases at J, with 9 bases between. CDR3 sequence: CASSLQGEETQYF. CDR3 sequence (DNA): TGTGCCAGCAGCCTACAGGGCGAAGAGACCCAGTACTTC.

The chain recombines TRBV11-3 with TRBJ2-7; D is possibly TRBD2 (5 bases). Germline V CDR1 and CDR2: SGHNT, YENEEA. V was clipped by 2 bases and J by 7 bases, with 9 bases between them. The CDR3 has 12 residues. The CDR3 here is CASSLSSGEQYF. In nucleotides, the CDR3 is TGTGCCAGCAGCTTATCTTCGGGGGAGCAGTACTTC. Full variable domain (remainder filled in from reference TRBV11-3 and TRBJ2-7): EAGVVQSPRYKIIEKKQPVAFWCNPISGHNTLYWYLQNLGQGPELLIRYENEEAVDDSQLPKDRFSAERLKGVDSTLKIQPAELGDSAVYLCASSLSSGEQYFGPGTRLTVT.

The chain's CDR3 is CASSPAIDTQYF. The CDR3 DNA follows: TGTGCCAGCTCACCGGCCATTGATACGCAGTATTTT. The chain joins TRBV18 to TRBJ2-3, with D hard to call. The CDR3 sequence is 12 residues long. Germline V CDR1 and CDR2: KGHSH, LQKENI. V shed 3 bases and J shed 6 bases, with 7 bases lying between them.

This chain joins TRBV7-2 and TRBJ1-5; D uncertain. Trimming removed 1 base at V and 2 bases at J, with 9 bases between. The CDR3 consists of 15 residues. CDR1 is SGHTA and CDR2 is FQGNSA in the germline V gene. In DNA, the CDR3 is TGTGCCAGCAGCTTAGTGGGGATTGGCAATCAGCCCCAGCATTTT. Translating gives CASSLVGIGNQPQHF.

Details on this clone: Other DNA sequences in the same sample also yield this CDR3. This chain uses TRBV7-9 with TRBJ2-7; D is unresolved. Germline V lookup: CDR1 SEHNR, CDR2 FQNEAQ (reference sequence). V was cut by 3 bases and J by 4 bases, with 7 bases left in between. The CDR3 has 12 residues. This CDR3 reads CASSLGTYEQYF. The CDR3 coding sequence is TGTGCCAGCAGCTTGGGTACTTACGAGCAGTACTTC.

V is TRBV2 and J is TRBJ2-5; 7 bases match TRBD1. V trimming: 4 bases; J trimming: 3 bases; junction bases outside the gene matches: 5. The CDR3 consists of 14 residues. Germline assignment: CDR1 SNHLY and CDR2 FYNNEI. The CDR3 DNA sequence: TGTGCCAGCAGTGTGGGAACAGGGGAAGAGACCCAGTACTTC. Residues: CASSVGTGEETQYF.

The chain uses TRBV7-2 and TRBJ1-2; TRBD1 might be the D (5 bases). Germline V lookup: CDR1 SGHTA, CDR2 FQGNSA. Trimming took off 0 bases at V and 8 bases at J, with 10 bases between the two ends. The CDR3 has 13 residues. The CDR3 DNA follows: TGTGCCAGCAGCTTAGCTGGGGCACGGGGCTACACCTTC. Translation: CASSLAGARGYTF.

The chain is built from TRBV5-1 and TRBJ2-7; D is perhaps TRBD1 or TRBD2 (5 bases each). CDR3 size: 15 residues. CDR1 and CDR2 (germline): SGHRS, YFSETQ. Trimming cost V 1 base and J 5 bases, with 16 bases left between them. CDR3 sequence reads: CASSLYREGSHEQYF. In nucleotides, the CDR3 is TGCGCCAGCAGCTTGTACAGAGAGGGGTCCCACGAGCAGTACTTC. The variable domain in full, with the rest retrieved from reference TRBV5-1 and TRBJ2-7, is KAGVTQTPRYLIKTRGQQVTLSCSPISGHRSVSWYQQTPGQGLQFLFEYFSETQRNKGNFPGRFSGRQFSNSRSEMNVSTLELGDSALYLCASSLYREGSHEQYFGPGTRLTVT.

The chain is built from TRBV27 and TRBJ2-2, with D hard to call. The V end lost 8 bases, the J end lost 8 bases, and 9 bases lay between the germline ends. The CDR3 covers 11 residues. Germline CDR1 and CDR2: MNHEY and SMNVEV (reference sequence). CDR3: CASRLYGELFF. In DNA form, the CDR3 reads TGTGCCAGCCGCCTATATGGGGAGCTGTTTTTT.

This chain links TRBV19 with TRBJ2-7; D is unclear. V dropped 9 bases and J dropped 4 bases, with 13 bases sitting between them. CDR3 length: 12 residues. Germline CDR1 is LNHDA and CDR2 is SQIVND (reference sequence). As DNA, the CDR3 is TGTGCCAGCGGACGGAATCTTTACGAGCAGTACTTC. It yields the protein CASGRNLYEQYF.

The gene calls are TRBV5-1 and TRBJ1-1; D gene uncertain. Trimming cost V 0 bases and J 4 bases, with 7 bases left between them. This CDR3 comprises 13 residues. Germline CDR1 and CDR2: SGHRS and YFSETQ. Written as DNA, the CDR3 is TGCGCCAGCAGCTTGGAGGGTGGCACTGAAGCTTTCTTT. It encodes CASSLEGGTEAFF.

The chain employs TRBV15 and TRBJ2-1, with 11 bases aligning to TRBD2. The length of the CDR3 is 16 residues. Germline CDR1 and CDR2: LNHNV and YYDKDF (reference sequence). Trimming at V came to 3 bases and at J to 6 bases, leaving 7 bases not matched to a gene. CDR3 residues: CATSRTGTSGLNEQFF. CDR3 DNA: TGTGCCACCAGCAGGACCGGGACTAGCGGCCTCAATGAGCAGTTCTTC. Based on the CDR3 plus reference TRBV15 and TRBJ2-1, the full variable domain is DAMVIQNPRYQVTQFGKPVTLSCSQTLNHNVMYWYQQKSSQAPKLLFHYYDKDFNNEADTPDNFQSRRPNTSFCFLDIRSPGLGDTAMYLCATSRTGTSGLNEQFFGPGTRLTVL.

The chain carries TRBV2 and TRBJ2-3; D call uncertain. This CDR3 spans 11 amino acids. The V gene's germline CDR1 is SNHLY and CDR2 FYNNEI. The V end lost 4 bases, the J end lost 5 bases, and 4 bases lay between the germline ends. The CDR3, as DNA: TGTGCCAGCAGTGTAAGAGATACGCAGTATTTT. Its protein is CASSVRDTQYF. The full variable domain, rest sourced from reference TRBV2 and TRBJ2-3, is EPEVTQTPSHQVTQMGQEVILRCVPISNHLYFYWYRQILGQKVEFLVSFYNNEISEKSEIFDDQFSVERPDGSNFTLKIRSTKLEDSAMYFCASSVRDTQYFGPGTRLTVL.

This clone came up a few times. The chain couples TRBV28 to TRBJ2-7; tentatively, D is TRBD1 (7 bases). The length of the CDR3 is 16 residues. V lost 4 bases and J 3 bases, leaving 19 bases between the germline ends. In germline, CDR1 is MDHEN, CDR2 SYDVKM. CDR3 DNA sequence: TGTGCCAGCAGTTCCCGACAGGGAGGAATTATCTACGAGCAGTACTTC. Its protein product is CASSSRQGGIIYEQYF. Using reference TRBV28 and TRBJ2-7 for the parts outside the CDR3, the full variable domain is DVKVTQSSRYLVKRTGEKVFLECVQDMDHENMFWYRQDPGLGLRLIYFSYDVKMKEKGDIPEGYSVSREKKERFSLILESASTNQTSMYLCASSSRQGGIIYEQYFGPGTRLTVT.

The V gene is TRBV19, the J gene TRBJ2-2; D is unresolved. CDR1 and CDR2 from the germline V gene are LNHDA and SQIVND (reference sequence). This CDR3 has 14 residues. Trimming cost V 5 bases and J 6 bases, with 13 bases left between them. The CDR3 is CASSPPWSPGELFF. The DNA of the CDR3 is TGTGCCAGTAGTCCTCCCTGGAGCCCCGGGGAGCTGTTTTTT.

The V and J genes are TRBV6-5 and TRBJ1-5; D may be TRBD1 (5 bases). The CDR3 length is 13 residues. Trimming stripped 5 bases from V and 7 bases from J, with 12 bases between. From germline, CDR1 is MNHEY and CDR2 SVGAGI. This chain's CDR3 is CASSPGPRQPQHF. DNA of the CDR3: TGTGCCAGCAGTCCGGGACCCAGGCAGCCCCAGCATTTT.

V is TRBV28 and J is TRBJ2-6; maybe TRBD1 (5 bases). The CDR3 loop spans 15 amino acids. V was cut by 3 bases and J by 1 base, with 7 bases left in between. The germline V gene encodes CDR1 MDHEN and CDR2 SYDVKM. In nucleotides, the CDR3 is TGTGCCAGCAGTTTTGCAGGGTCTGGGGCCAACGTCCTGACTTTC. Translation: CASSFAGSGANVLTF. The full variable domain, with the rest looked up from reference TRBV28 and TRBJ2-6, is DVKVTQSSRYLVKRTGEKVFLECVQDMDHENMFWYRQDPGLGLRLIYFSYDVKMKEKGDIPEGYSVSREKKERFSLILESASTNQTSMYLCASSFAGSGANVLTFGAGSRLTVL.

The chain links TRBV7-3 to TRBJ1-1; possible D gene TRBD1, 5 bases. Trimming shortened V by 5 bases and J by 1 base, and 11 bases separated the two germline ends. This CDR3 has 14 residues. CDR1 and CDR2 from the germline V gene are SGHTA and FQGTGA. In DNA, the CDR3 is TGTGCCAGCAGCCCTTCGGGGGGGAACACTGAAGCTTTCTTT. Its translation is CASSPSGGNTEAFF.

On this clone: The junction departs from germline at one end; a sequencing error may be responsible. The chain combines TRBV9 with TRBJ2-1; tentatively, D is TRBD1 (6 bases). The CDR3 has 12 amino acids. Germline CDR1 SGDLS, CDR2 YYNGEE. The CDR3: CASSPGWGPSVF. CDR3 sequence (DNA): TGTGCCAGCAGCCCTGGGTGGGGGCCTTCCGTCTTC.

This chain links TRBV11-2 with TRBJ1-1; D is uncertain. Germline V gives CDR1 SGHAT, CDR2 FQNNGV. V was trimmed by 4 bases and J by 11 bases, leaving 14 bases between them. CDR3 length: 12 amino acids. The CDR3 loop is CASSSLRSAAFF. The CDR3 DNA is TGTGCCAGCAGCTCCCTTCGTTCCGCGGCTTTCTTT.

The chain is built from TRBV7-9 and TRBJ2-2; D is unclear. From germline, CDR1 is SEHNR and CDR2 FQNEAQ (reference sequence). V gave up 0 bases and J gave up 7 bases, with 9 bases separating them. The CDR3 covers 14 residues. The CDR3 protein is CASSLARSIGELFF. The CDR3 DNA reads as TGTGCCAGCAGCTTAGCCAGATCGATCGGGGAGCTGTTTTTT.

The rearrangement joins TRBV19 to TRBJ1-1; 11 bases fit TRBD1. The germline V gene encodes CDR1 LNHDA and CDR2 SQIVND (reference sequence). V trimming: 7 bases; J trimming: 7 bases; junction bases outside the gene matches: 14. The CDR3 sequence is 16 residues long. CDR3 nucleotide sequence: TGTGCCAGTATTCGGCGGACAGGGGGCGAGTCCAATGAAGCTTTCTTT. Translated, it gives CASIRRTGGESNEAFF.